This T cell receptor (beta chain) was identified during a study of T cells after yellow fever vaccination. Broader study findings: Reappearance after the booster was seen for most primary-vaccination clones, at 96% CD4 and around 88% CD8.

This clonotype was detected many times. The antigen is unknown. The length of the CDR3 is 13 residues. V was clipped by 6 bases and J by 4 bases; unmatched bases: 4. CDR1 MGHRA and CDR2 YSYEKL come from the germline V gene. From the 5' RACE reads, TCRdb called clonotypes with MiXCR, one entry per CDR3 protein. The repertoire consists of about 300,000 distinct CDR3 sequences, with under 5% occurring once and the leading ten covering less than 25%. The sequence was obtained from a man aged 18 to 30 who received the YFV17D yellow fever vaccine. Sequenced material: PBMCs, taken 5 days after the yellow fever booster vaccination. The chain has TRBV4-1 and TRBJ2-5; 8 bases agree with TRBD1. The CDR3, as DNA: TGCGCCAGCAGAGGACAGGGAGGAGAGACCCAGTACTTC. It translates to CASRGQGGETQYF.